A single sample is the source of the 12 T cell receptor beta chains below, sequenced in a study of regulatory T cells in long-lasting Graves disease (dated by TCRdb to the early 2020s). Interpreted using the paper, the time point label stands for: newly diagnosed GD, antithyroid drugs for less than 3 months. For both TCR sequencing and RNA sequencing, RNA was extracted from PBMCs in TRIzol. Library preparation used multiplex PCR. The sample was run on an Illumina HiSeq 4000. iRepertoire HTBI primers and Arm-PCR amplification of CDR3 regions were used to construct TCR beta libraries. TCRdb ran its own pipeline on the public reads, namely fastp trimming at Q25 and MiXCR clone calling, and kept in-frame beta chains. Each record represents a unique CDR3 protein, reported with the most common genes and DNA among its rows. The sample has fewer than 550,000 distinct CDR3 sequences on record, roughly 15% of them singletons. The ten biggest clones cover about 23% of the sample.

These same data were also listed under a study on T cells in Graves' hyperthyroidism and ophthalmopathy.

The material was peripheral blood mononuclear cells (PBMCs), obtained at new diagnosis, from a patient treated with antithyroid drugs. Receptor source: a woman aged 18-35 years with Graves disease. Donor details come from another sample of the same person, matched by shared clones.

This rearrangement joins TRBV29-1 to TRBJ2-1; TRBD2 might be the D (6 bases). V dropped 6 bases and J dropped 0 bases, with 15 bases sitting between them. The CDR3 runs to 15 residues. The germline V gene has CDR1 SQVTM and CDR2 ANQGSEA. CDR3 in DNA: TGCAGCGTAATTCTAGCGAAAAGCTCCTACAATGAGCAGTTCTTC. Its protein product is CSVILAKSSYNEQFF.

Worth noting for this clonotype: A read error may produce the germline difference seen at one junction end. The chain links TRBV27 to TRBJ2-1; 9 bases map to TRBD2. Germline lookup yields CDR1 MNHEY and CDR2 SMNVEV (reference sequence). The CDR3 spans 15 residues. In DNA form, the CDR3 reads TGTGCCGGCAGAAAAAGCGGGAGGAATTACAATGAGCAGTTCTTC. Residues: CAGRKSGRNYNEQFF.

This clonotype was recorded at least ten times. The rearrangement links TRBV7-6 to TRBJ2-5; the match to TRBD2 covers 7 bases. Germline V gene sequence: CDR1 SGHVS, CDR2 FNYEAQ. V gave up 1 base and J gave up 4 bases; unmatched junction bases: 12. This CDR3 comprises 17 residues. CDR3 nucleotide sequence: TGTGCCAGCAGCTTAGGGGGGACTACTCTCATTCCAGAGACCCAGTACTTC. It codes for CASSLGGTTLIPETQYF.

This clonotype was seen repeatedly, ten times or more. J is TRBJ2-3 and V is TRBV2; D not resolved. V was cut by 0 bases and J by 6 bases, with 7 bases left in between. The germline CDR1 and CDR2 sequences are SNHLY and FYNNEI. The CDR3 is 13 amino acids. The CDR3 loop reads CASSEATRDTQYF. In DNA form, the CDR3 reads TGTGCCAGCAGTGAAGCGACGAGGGATACGCAGTATTTT. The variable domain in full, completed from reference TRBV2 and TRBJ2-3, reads EPEVTQTPSHQVTQMGQEVILRCVPISNHLYFYWYRQILGQKVEFLVSFYNNEISEKSEIFDDQFSVERPDGSNFTLKIRSTKLEDSAMYFCASSEATRDTQYFGPGTRLTVL.

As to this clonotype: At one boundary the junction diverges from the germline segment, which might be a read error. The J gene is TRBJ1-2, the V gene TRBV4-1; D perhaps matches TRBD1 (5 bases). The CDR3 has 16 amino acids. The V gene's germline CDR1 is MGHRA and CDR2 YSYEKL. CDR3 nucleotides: TGTGCCAGCAGCCAAGCTTTCGGGACTCATAACTATGGCTACACCTTC. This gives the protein CASSQAFGTHNYGYTF.

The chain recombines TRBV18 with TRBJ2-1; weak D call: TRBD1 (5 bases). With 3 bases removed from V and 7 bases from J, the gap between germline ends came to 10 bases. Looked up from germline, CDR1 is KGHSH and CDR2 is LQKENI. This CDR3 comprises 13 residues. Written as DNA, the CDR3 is TGTGCCAGCTCACCCCCAGGGCGGAATGAGCAGTTCTTC. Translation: CASSPPGRNEQFF.

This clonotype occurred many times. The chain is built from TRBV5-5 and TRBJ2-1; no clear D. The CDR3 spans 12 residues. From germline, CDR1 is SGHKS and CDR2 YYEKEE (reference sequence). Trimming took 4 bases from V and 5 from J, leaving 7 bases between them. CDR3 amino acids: CASSQRHNEQFF. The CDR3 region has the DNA TGTGCCAGCAGCCAGAGGCACAATGAGCAGTTCTTC.

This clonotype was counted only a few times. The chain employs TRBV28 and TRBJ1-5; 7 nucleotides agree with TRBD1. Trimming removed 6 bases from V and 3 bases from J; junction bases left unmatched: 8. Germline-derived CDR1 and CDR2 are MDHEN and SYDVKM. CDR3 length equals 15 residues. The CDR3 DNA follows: TGTGCCAGCAGGCCGACAGGGTCCAACAATCAGCCCCAGCATTTT. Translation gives CASRPTGSNNQPQHF.

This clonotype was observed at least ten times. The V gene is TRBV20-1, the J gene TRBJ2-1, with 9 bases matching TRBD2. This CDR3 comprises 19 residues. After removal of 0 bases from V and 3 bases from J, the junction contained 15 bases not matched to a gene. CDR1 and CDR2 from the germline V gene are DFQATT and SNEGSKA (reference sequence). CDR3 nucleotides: TGCAGTGCTAGAGATTCGGGCGGGAGGGCCACCGGAGTCTACAATGAGCAGTTCTTC. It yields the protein CSARDSGGRATGVYNEQFF.

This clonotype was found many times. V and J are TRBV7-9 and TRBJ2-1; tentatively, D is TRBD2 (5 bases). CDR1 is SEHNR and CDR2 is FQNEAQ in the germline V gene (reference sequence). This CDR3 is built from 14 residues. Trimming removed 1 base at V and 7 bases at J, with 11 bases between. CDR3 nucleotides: TGTGCCAGCAGCTTAGGCGGACCGGGGAATGAGCAGTTCTTC. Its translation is CASSLGGPGNEQFF.

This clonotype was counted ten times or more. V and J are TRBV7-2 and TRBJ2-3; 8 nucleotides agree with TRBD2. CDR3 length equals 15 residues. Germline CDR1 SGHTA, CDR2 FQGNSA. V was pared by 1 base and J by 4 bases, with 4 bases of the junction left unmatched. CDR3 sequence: CASSLVGTRADTQYF. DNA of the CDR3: TGTGCCAGCAGCTTAGTAGGGACTAGGGCAGATACGCAGTATTTT. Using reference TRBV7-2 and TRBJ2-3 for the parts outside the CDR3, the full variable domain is GAGVSQSPSNKVTEKGKDVELRCDPISGHTALYWYRQSLGQGLEFLIYFQGNSAPDKSGLPSDRFSAERTGGSVSTLTIQRTQQEDSAVYLCASSLVGTRADTQYFGPGTRLTVL.

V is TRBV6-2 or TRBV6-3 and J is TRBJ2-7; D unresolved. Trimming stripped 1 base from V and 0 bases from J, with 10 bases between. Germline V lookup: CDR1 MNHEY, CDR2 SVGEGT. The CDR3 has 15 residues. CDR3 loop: CASSYFRATSYEQYF. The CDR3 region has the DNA TGTGCCAGCAGTTACTTTAGGGCAACCTCCTACGAGCAGTACTTC.